This section outlines one TCR beta chain sequence together with its context. Its antigen is still unknown. V shed 6 bases and J 7 bases; nucleotides not matched to a gene: 7. This CDR3 has 13 residues. Here immunoSEQ multiplex PCR was the method, and the copy in TCRdb shows in-frame clones only, minus some. Of about 23,000 clones in the sample, 73% were seen once. The data derive from a study of vaccination effects on CD4 cells after COVID-19. Study overall: Each participant received a vaccine that was either BNT162b2 or mRNA-1273, given as two doses. The study, taken as a whole, reports: Clonal contraction was marked in infection- and vaccine-induced clones late after vaccination.

Antigen-specific CD4+ T cells expanded by the ViraFEST assay with viral peptide pools were then sequenced. Upon completion of under eleven days in culture, CD4+ T cells were isolated. People in the vaccine group had not been infected with SARS-CoV-2 before, and their nucleocapsid antibodies were negative. Half of the medium was exchanged for IL-2 medium on both days 3 and 7. This specimen consisted of CD4+ T cells from PBMCs cultured with SARS-CoV-2 spike peptides, obtained before COVID-19 vaccination. V and J are TRBV12-3 or TRBV12-4 and TRBJ1-2, with TRBD1 identical over 8 bases. This receptor was identified in a human donor who received a COVID-19 vaccine. CDR3 region: CASRLVTGVGYTF. CDR3 in DNA: TGTGCCAGCAGACTTGTGACAGGGGTTGGCTACACCTTC.